This T cell receptor (beta chain) was recorded in a study of blood T cells in healthy people across ages (dated by TCRdb to the mid-2010s). For the study in its entirety: In model experiments, template switching captured about one uniquely barcoded TCR beta cDNA molecule for every two T cells. Using deep sequencing normalized with unique cDNA molecular identifiers, the study measured how TCR beta repertoire diversity changes with age. Donors were grouped into four age groups: young (average approximately 15 years), middle-aged (about 38), aged (about 60) and long-lived (about 82). To avoid experimental bias, donors of different ages were distributed randomly across sequencing lanes. Using the same blood draw, the study looked at two additional independent replicas of 1 million unique cDNA reads for two donors, one aged 18 to 30 and the other aged 80 or older.

The CDR3 holds 16 amino acids from the cysteine to the phenylalanine. Only the CDR3 part of the read is kept: 48 bases, read in frame from the first base. Germline trimming: 1 base from V, 5 bases from J; junction bases outside gene matches: 10. The germline V gene encodes CDR1 SGHVS and CDR2 FQNEAQ. The donors were roughly 39 Caucasian individuals from Russia, aged 6 to 90 years, who were systemically healthy. Each donor gave roughly 9.5 milliliters of peripheral blood, collected into EDTA-treated Vacutainer tubes. Ficoll-Paque density-gradient centrifugation was used to isolate PBMCs, with at least 6 million obtained per sample. Total RNA, at least 6 micrograms per sample, was extracted from PBMCs with Trizol reagent. For every donor, flow cytometry on a PBMC aliquot measured the percentage of naive CD45RAhigh/CD27high T cells. Turning to this clonotype: Its binding antigen is unknown. It has no much larger one-base neighbor in the sample; base qualities were not kept.

Library method: 5' RACE. The sequencing machine was an Illumina HiSeq 2500. A second PCR of roughly 6 to 12 cycles was run with a J-beta primer mix and a sample-barcoded 5' primer. Each TCR beta cDNA molecule received a unique molecular identifier from a template-switch 5' adaptor carrying 12 random nucleotides. Each sample yielded at least 3 million CDR3-containing paired-end reads. All of the RNA was converted into first-strand cDNA using the Mint cDNA synthesis kit, with a TRBC-specific oligonucleotide serving as the primer. After uracil-DNA glycosylase treatment, a first 18-cycle PCR used universal primers M1SS and BC2_uni_R on all cDNA. On the authors' methods: Each sample was normalized by randomly selecting 1 million high-quality reads, each carrying a distinct molecular identifier. Instead of being binned into consensus sequences, reads with shared molecular identifiers were discarded. MiTCR, with a Q25 quality threshold and the strictest error-elimination algorithm, was used for CDR3 identification, clonotype clustering and error correction. A nonparametric unseen species model with Euler transformation was used to estimate lower-bound total TCR beta diversity. TCRdb redid the processing of the public reads, applying fastp at Q25 and MiXCR, and retained in-frame beta chains. When rows share a CDR3 protein, they turn into one entry using the most common DNA and genes. Clone size and V and J calls follow TCRdb, not the original study. Within this sample are hundreds of thousands of distinct CDR3 sequences, with roughly 50% of them counted one time only. The ten largest clones capture about a quarter of the sample.

Points the paper makes about the study in general: Estimates of total diversity based on one million sequenced T cells were considered lower bounds and underestimates. Compared with the aged group, the long-lived group had more naive CD4+ T cells, fewer expanded clones and increased TCR diversity, a pattern suggesting age selection. There was a strong correlation between observed TCR beta diversity and the percentage of naive T cells measured by flow cytometry. The CMV infection status of donors was not known, potentially confounding age-related changes in expanded clonotypes. Observed TCR beta diversity per million T cells fell roughly linearly with age, and a significant reduction was already apparent by age around 36. Because profiling used bulk unsorted PBMCs, naive and antigen-experienced compartments could not be compared conclusively.

Sequencing input: blood. Recombination joined TRBV7-8 with TRBJ1-2; TRBD1 matches 7 bases in the middle. The receptor was isolated from a man aged 35 to 55 in good health. Here is the DNA: TGTGCCAGCAGCTTAGTCTGGGGACAGCAATTTTATGGCTACACCTTC. Translated, it reads CASSLVWGQQFYGYTF. This CDR3, with the reference TRBV7-8 and TRBJ1-2 proteins standing in past its ends, gives the full variable domain GAGVSQSPRYKVAKRGQDVALRCDPISGHVSLFWYQQALGQGPEFLTYFQNEAQLDKSGLPSDRFFAERPEGSVSTLKIQRTQQEDSAVYLCASSLVWGQQFYGYTFGSGTRLTVV.